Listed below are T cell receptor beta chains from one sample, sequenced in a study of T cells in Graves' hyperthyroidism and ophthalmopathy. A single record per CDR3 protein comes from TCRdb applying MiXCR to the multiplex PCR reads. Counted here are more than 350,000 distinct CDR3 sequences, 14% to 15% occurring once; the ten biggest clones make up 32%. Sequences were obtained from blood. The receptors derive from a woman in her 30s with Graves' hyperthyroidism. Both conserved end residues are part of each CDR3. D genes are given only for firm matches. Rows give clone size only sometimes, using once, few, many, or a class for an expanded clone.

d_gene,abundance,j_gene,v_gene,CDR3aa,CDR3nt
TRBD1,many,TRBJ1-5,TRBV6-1,CASSRQGGNQPQHF,TGTGCCAGCAGTAGACAGGGTGGCAATCAGCCCCAGCATTTT
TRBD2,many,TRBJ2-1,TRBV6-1,CASSTTSGSYNEQFF,TGTGCCAGCAGCACCACTAGCGGCTCCTACAATGAGCAGTTCTTC
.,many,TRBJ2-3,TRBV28,CASSQPSGASTDTQYF,TGTGCCAGCAGCCAACCCTCGGGGGCGAGCACAGATACGCAGTATTTT
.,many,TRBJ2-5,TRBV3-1,CASSQEGQTQYF,TGTGCCAGCAGCCAAGAGGGGCAGACCCAGTACTTC
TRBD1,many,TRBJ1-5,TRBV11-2,CASSLVVRAGGGQPQHF,TGTGCCAGCAGCTTAGTGGTTAGGGCAGGGGGTGGTCAGCCCCAGCATTTT
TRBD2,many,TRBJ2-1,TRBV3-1,CASRKTSSGHEQFF,TGTGCCAGCAGAAAGACTAGCAGTGGGCATGAGCAGTTCTTC
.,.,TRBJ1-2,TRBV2,CASRLSDTIYGYTF,TGTGCCAGTCGCTTATCGGATACAATCTATGGCTACACCTTC
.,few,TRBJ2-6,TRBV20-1,CSAIRGDSGANVLTF,TGCAGTGCCATACGGGGAGATAGTGGGGCCAACGTCCTGACTTTC
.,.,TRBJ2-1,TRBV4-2,CASSPGGWASSYNEQFF,TGTGCCAGCAGCCCTGGAGGGTGGGCCAGCTCCTACAATGAGCAGTTCTTC
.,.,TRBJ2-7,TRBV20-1,CSARDLRSSGEQYF,TGCAGTGCTAGAGATCTCCGATCCTCCGGCGAGCAGTACTTC
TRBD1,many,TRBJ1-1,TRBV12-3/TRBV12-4,CASSPNRGWTEAFF,TGTGCCAGCAGCCCTAACAGGGGGTGGACTGAAGCTTTCTTT
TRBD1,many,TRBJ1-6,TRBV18,CASSPSGTGASPLHF,TGTGCCAGCTCACCCAGCGGGACAGGGGCTTCACCCCTCCACTTT
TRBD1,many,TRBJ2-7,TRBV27,CASSPPGTGTYEQYF,TGTGCCAGCAGTCCCCCCGGGACAGGGACGTACGAGCAGTACTTC
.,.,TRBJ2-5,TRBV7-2,CASSWRAGGQETQYF,TGTGCCAGCAGCTGGCGGGCAGGGGGGCAAGAGACCCAGTACTTC
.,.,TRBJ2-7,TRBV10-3,CAISEPYTGQAYEQYF,TGTGCCATCAGTGAGCCTTACACCGGGCAAGCTTACGAGCAGTACTTC
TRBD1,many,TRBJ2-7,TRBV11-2,CASSSRTGDTYEQYF,TGTGCCAGCAGCTCGAGGACAGGGGATACCTACGAGCAGTACTTC
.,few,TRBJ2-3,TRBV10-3,CAINAGKTDTQYF,TGTGCCATCAATGCGGGAAAGACAGATACGCAGTATTTT
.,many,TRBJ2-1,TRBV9,CASSVVRTTSSYNEQFF,TGTGCCAGCAGCGTAGTGAGAACAACGAGCTCCTACAATGAGCAGTTCTTC
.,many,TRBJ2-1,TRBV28,CASSGQYNEQFF,TGTGCCAGCAGCGGGCAATACAATGAGCAGTTCTTC
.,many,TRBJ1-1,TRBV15,CATSNRGKGTEAFF,TGTGCCACCAGCAACCGTGGGAAGGGTACTGAAGCTTTCTTT
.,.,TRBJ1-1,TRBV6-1,CASSERLLQRMNTEAFF,TGTGCCAGCAGTGAAAGGCTCCTACAGCGCATGAACACTGAAGCTTTCTTT
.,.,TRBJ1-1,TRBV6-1,CASSGMNTEAFF,TGTGCCAGCAGTGGCATGAACACTGAAGCTTTCTTT
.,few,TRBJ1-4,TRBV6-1,CASGATNEKLFF,TGTGCCAGCGGGGCAACTAATGAAAAACTGTTTTTT
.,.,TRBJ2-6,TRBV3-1,CASSQENLRASGANVLTF,TGTGCCAGCAGCCAAGAAAACTTGCGCGCCTCTGGGGCCAACGTCCTGACTTTC
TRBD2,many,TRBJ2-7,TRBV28,CASSSNPSGRGREQYF,TGTGCCAGCAGTTCGAACCCCAGCGGGAGGGGGCGCGAGCAGTACTTC
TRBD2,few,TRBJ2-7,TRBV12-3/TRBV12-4,CASSYRVGRGDEQYF,TGTGCCAGCAGCTACCGAGTCGGGCGGGGGGACGAGCAGTACTTC
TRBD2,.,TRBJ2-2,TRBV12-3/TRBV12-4,CASSSHLPGLAGGPDTGELFF,TGTGCCAGCAGTTCGCATCTACCGGGACTAGCGGGAGGGCCCGACACCGGGGAGCTGTTTTTT
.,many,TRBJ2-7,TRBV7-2,CASSLDPRYTYEQYF,TGTGCCAGCAGCTTAGACCCCCGCTATACCTACGAGCAGTACTTC
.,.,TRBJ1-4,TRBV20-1,CSAGSTSNEKLFF,TGCAGTGCTGGGAGCACCTCTAATGAAAAACTGTTTTTT
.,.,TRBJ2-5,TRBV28,CARSLGFARETQYF,TGTGCCAGAAGTTTAGGGTTCGCCAGAGAGACCCAGTACTTC